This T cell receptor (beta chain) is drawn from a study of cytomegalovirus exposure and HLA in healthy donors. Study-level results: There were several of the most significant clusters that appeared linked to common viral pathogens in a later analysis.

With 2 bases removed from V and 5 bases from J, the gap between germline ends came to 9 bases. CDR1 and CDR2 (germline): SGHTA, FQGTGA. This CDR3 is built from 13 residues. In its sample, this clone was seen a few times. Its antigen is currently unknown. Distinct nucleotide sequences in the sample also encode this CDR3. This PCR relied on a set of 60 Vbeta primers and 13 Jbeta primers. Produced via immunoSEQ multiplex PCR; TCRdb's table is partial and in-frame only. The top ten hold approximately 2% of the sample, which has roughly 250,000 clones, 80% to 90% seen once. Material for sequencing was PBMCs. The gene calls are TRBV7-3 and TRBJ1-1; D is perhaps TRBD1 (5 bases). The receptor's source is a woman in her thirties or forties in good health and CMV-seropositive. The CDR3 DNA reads TGTGCCAGCAGCTTACAGGGAGGGACTGAAGCTTTCTTT. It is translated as CASSLQGGTEAFF.